This note documents a single TCR beta chain sequence. This clone's antigen is unknown. The record has no base qualities; no much larger clone is one base away. The entry originates in a study of beta chain features in type 1 diabetes (dated by TCRdb to between 2018 and 2020). In the study overall: No differences in mean age, gender distribution, total cell number or subset yield were found between patients and healthy donors. A total of about 99,000,000 sorted cells were examined across all samples, and RNA yield correlated strongly with the number of cells per subset. In the study, TCRB repertoires of sorted circulating CD4+ T cell subsets from recently diagnosed type 1 diabetes patients were compared with those of matched healthy donors. Regulatory and stem cell-like memory subsets were obtained from only 8 patients and about eight healthy donors, while naive and central memory subsets were obtained from all 30 or so donors.

Each donor gave one peripheral blood draw, approximately 100 mL on average, collected into heparinised tubes. A BD FACSAria II and a panel including CD45RO, CCR7, CD25, CD127, CD95 and CD27 were used to sort naive, central memory, regulatory and stem cell-like memory CD4+ T cells. Purity was above 95% for every sorted population. Right away, PBMCs were isolated by Lymphoprep density gradient centrifugation and were stained directly, with no culture step. So that batch effects would be minimized, each experiment stained and sorted samples in pairs, pairing one healthy donor with one patient. Findings and caveats that apply to the study as a whole: Because cDNA was sequenced instead of genomic DNA, activated cells with high expression could be over-represented, although the groups did not differ in activation or CD3 levels. In all four CD4+ subsets, TCRB CDR3 length was moderately but significantly shorter in type 1 diabetes patients. Only small numbers of individuals were included in the HLA sub-analyses, which left unresolved whether HLA type had any influence on TCRB rearrangement. Patients with type 1 diabetes made fewer insertions and deleted more nucleotides at VDJ recombination sites, implying thymic rearrangement abnormalities. Shorter templates might be favored by PCR, yet because patient and control samples were amplified and corrected together, any such skew would affect both groups equally. Naive, central memory and regulatory TCRB repertoires appeared more similar among patients than among healthy donors.

The High Capacity cDNA Reverse Transcription Kit was used to reverse transcribe all of the isolated RNA, meaning that expressed TCRB transcripts were what got sequenced. Naive, central memory and regulatory T cell samples underwent deep immunoSEQ sequencing, averaging about 3.57 million total reads per sample. Sorted cells were lysed in RLT buffer, and RNA was extracted using DNase-treated RNeasy Micro or Mini kits according to cell number. Each cell subset was processed on its own to prevent cross-contamination, while patient and healthy donor samples were processed together. TCRB sequences were amplified from cDNA with the immunoSEQ multiplex PCR, producing 87-bp fragments spanning the CDR3 region. Sequencing of the amplicons was done on the Illumina HiSeq platform. The study's processing was this. PCR bias was corrected computationally using synthetic template baselines, and reads within Hamming distance 2 were collapsed, with unmergeable singletons discarded. By aligning reads against IMGT, V, D and J genes, CDR3 length, and insertions or deletions at six rearrangement sites were assigned. Within each subset, clonotype counts were normalized to the number of sorted cells before true diversity and Gini coefficients were calculated with the tcR R package. Repertoire sharing was quantified using the overlap coefficient calculated on TCRB nucleotide sequences. Here the immuneACCESS table is served through TCRdb, limited to in-frame sequences with V and J called. Missing clones are a known gap in these copies; in checked studies unresolved V genes cover under half, and the rest lacks a known reason. V and J calls and clone size follow that table, whereas D and trimming were derived from the DNA. The sample includes approximately 130,000 clones, with around 15% observed a single time. The top ten clonotypes cover around 2.7% of the sample.

According to the germline V gene (reference sequence), CDR1 reads LNHDA and CDR2 reads SQIVND. V gives up 5 bases and J gives up 1 base, and the segment between their germline ends measures 9 bases. Spanning cysteine to phenylalanine, the CDR3 consists of 14 amino acids. Only the CDR3 DNA is retained, 42 bases long and in frame from the first base. The TCR originated in a man aged 18-30 years with type 1 diabetes. Sequencing was carried out using central memory CD4+ T cells from blood. The chain couples TRBV19 to TRBJ2-4, with an unclear D gene assignment. DNA sequence: TGTGCCAGTAGTTCACACAGCGCCAAAAACATTCAGTACTTC. Its translation reads: CASSSHSAKNIQYF.